These 27 T cell receptor beta chains were sequenced from one sample in a study of blood T cell repertoires in COVID-19. Using immunoSEQ multiplex PCR, the repertoire was profiled, and TCRdb retains in-frame clones only, with some absent. The sample holds approximately 100,000 clones, just under 85% seen once. The specimen sequenced was peripheral blood. The receptor source for this set is a woman of 80 years or more with active or convalescent COVID-19.

This CDR3 is CASSHGQGASYGYTF. For the CDR3, the DNA is TGTGCCAGCAGCCACGGACAGGGGGCTAGCTATGGCTACACCTTC. This chain links TRBV7-2 with TRBJ1-2, with 11 bases identical to TRBD1. The germline V gene has CDR1 SGHTA and CDR2 FQGNSA. The length of the CDR3 is 15 residues. V lost 5 bases, J lost 4 bases, and 6 bases stayed unmatched.

The V call is TRBV5-1, the J call TRBJ2-7; tentative D call: TRBD1 (6 bases). This CDR3 has 15 amino acids. Germline V gene data show CDR1 as SGHRS and CDR2 as YFSETQ. V lost 4 bases and J lost 0, with 14 bases in between. CDR3 DNA sequence: TGCGCCAGCAGCCACGTTTCGACAGGCTCCTACGAGCAGTACTTC. Residues: CASSHVSTGSYEQYF.

The chain carries TRBV21-1 and TRBJ1-1; TRBD1 is the table's D call, not checked against the DNA. TRBV21-1 is a pseudogene. The CDR3 totals 15 residues. The CDR3 DNA reads TGTGCCAGCAGCAAAGCGCCAGGGGGGAACACTGAAGCTTTCTTT. This codes for CASSKAPGGNTEAFF.

This chain links TRBV28 with TRBJ1-3; D is uncertain. Trimming pared 2 bases from V and 4 bases from J, leaving 21 bases between. CDR3 length: 18 residues. CDR1 is MDHEN, CDR2 SYDVKM, per germline. The CDR3 here is CASSLPGLLAGRGNTIYF. The CDR3 nucleotides are TGTGCCAGCAGTTTACCCGGGCTTCTAGCTGGTCGGGGAAACACCATATATTTT.

The gene calls are TRBV6-4 and TRBJ2-3, with D possibly TRBD1 on 5 matching bases. CDR3 length equals 14 residues. The germline gives CDR1 MRHNA, CDR2 SNTAGT. Trimming removed 2 bases at V and 4 bases at J, with 10 bases between. CDR3 sequence: CASSDIPGSDTQYF. Written as DNA, the CDR3 is TGTGCCAGCAGTGACATCCCAGGGTCAGATACGCAGTATTTT.

The chain is built from TRBV7-9 and TRBJ2-5, with a possible D match to TRBD2 (6 bases). Germline CDR1 and CDR2: SEHNR and FQNEAQ (reference sequence). CDR3 length: 14 residues. V lost 0 bases and J 9 bases, leaving 14 bases between the germline ends. As DNA, the CDR3 is TGTGCCAGCAGCTTAGCGGGGGGAAGATTAGCCCAGTACTTC. It is translated as CASSLAGGRLAQYF.

This clone was counted between two and nine times. In DNA form, the CDR3 reads TGTGCCAGCAGCGAAGTTGACAGGGAACTCAATGAGCAGTTCTTC. The encoded protein is CASSEVDRELNEQFF. The V and J genes are TRBV7-6 and TRBJ2-1; 7 bases align to TRBD1. Germline trimming cut 5 bases from V and 6 bases from J; bases unmatched to any gene: 10. This CDR3 is 15 amino acids long. Germline assignment: CDR1 SGHVS and CDR2 FNYEAQ.

The chain recombines TRBV30 with TRBJ1-2, with TRBD1 identical over 7 bases. CDR3 length equals 14 residues. CDR1 and CDR2 (germline): GTSNPN, SVGIG (reference sequence). V shed 0 bases and J 8 bases; nucleotides not matched to a gene: 9. CDR3 amino acids: CAWSVRQGSEGYTF. In nucleotides, the CDR3 is TGTGCCTGGAGTGTACGACAGGGTTCGGAGGGCTACACCTTC.

The gene calls are TRBV30 and TRBJ1-6; D call uncertain. Germline V CDR1 and CDR2: GTSNPN, SVGIG (reference sequence). The CDR3 runs to 14 residues. The germline V and J ends were trimmed by 3 bases and 5 bases, with 11 bases remaining between them. The CDR3 DNA reads TGTGCCTGGAGCCCCAGCGGTAATAATTCACCCCTCCACTTT. Its translation: CAWSPSGNNSPLHF.

The CDR3 DNA sequence: TGTGCCAGCTCCCTTTACGGTTATCAGCCCCAGCATTTT. It is translated as CASSLYGYQPQHF. This rearrangement joins TRBV2 to TRBJ1-5; D is undetermined. The length of the CDR3 is 13 residues. Germline loops: CDR1 SNHLY, CDR2 FYNNEI. Trimming pared 8 bases from V and 5 bases from J, leaving 13 bases between.

This sequence joins TRBV18 and TRBJ1-1; tentatively, D is TRBD1 (5 bases). From germline, CDR1 is KGHSH and CDR2 LQKENI. The CDR3 is 12 amino acids. Trimming took off 4 bases at V and 7 bases at J, with 10 bases between the two ends. The CDR3 region has the DNA TGTGCCAGCTCACGACAGACAGATGAAGCTTTCTTT. Its translation is CASSRQTDEAFF.

The rearrangement links TRBV7-2 to TRBJ1-5, with TRBD1 identical over 8 bases. Looked up from germline, CDR1 is SGHTA and CDR2 is FQGNSA. V was pared by 4 bases and J by 0 bases, with 2 bases of the junction left unmatched. CDR3 length: 15 amino acids. In nucleotides, the CDR3 is TGTGCCAGCAGCTCAGACAGGGGTAGCAATCAGCCCCAGCATTTT. It translates to CASSSDRGSNQPQHF.

This clone was detected only a few times. The chain has TRBV9 and TRBJ2-5; 12 nucleotides match TRBD2. Trimming took 0 bases from V and 5 from J; bases not matched to a gene: 8. Germline CDR1 is SGDLS and CDR2 is YYNGEE. The CDR3 contains 17 residues. Here the CDR3 reads CASSVEASGRAAETQYF. The CDR3 DNA reads as TGTGCCAGCAGCGTAGAGGCTAGCGGGAGGGCCGCTGAGACCCAGTACTTC.

The chain employs TRBV6-5 and TRBJ1-2; 7 positions agree with TRBD1. Germline trimming cut 10 bases from V and 5 bases from J; bases unmatched to any gene: 7. CDR1 MNHEY and CDR2 SVGAGI come from the germline V gene. CDR3 size: 12 residues. The CDR3 nucleotides are TGTGCCACTAGGGACAGACCTTATGGCTACACCTTC. Its protein is CATRDRPYGYTF.

This sequence joins TRBV28 and TRBJ2-7, with TRBD2 identical over 13 bases. The CDR3 runs to 16 residues. CDR1 and CDR2 (germline): MDHEN, SYDVKM. V gave up 2 bases and J gave up 2 bases; unmatched junction bases: 3. CDR3 protein: CASSLPGLAGAYEQYF. CDR3 nucleotide sequence: TGTGCCAGCAGTTTACCTGGACTAGCGGGGGCCTACGAGCAGTACTTC. Together with reference TRBV28 and TRBJ2-7, the CDR3 gives the full variable domain: DVKVTQSSRYLVKRTGEKVFLECVQDMDHENMFWYRQDPGLGLRLIYFSYDVKMKEKGDIPEGYSVSREKKERFSLILESASTNQTSMYLCASSLPGLAGAYEQYFGPGTRLTVT.

This clone was recorded only once. J is TRBJ1-5 and V is TRBV27, with 8 positions matching TRBD1. The CDR3 length is 16 residues. The germline V gene encodes CDR1 MNHEY and CDR2 SMNVEV (reference sequence). The ends lost 5 bases at V and 0 bases at J; junction bases unmatched: 6. As DNA, the CDR3 is TGTGCCAGCAGTCCCAGACAGGGGTTTAGCAATCAGCCCCAGCATTTT. This encodes CASSPRQGFSNQPQHF.

This rearrangement joins TRBV27 to TRBJ1-6, with 7 nucleotides matching TRBD1. Germline CDR1 reads MNHEY; CDR2 reads SMNVEV (reference sequence). J lost 8 bases, V lost 5 bases, and 6 bases had no gene match. This CDR3 contains 14 residues. The chain's CDR3 is CASSKQGLDSPLHF. The CDR3 coding sequence is TGTGCCAGCAGTAAACAGGGGTTGGATTCACCCCTCCACTTT.

The V call is TRBV7-9, the J call TRBJ1-1; tentative D call: TRBD1 (6 bases). Germline V gene lookup returns CDR1 SEHNR and CDR2 FQNEAQ (reference sequence). CDR3 length: 14 amino acids. Trimming shortened V by 4 bases and J by 0 bases, and 9 bases separated the two germline ends. CDR3 sequence: CASSYDRLNTEAFF. In nucleotides, the CDR3 is TGTGCCAGCAGCTACGACAGGTTGAACACTGAAGCTTTCTTT.

The table lists this clone with a count of one. This rearrangement joins TRBV4-1 to TRBJ1-1, with D possibly being TRBD1 (5 bases). Germline V CDR1 and CDR2: MGHRA, YSYEKL. The germline V and J ends were trimmed by 5 bases and 0 bases, with 13 bases remaining between them. This CDR3 has 15 amino acids. This CDR3 reads CASSGGKGLNTEAFF. In DNA form, the CDR3 reads TGCGCCAGCAGCGGGGGGAAGGGACTGAACACTGAAGCTTTCTTT.

This chain links TRBV9 with TRBJ2-5, with a weak D call TRBD1 (6 bases). V lost 2 bases and J 2 bases, leaving 13 bases between the germline ends. CDR3 length: 15 amino acids. Germline V gene data show CDR1 as SGDLS and CDR2 as YYNGEE. The DNA of the CDR3 is TGTGCCAGCAGCGTTTCCGGGACACGACAAGAGACCCAGTACTTC. This codes for CASSVSGTRQETQYF.

The V gene is TRBV19, the J gene TRBJ1-1, with 7 bases matching TRBD1. This CDR3 has 14 amino acids. V shed 3 bases, J shed 3 bases, and the junction held 4 bases outside the gene matches. The germline CDR1 and CDR2 sequences are LNHDA and SQIVND (reference sequence). CDR3 loop: CASSIGQGDTEAFF. DNA of the CDR3: TGTGCCAGTAGTATCGGTCAGGGGGACACTGAAGCTTTCTTT.

This chain connects TRBV19 to TRBJ1-1; D possibly corresponds to TRBD1 (6 bases). Germline V gene data show CDR1 as LNHDA and CDR2 as SQIVND (reference sequence). This CDR3 is built from 14 residues. The germline V and J ends were trimmed by 5 bases and 4 bases, with 14 bases remaining between them. The CDR3 spells CASSDPRQATEAFF. For the CDR3, the DNA is TGTGCCAGTAGTGACCCCAGACAGGCCACTGAAGCTTTCTTT.

The chain employs TRBV5-1 and TRBJ1-1, with D tentatively TRBD1 (5 bases). CDR1 SGHRS and CDR2 YFSETQ come from the germline V gene. The CDR3 consists of 15 residues. V was pared by 0 bases and J by 4 bases, with 13 bases between. The CDR3 loop reads CASSLGGAGGTEAFF. CDR3 nucleotide sequence: TGCGCCAGCAGCTTGGGCGGGGCGGGAGGCACTGAAGCTTTCTTT.

Of note for this clone: Germline is not matched at one junction end, which may reflect a read error. The V and J genes are TRBV28 and TRBJ2-4; 7 nucleotides align to TRBD1. The CDR3 totals 12 residues. CDR1 and CDR2 from the germline V gene are MDHEN and SYDVKM. CDR3 in DNA: TGTGCCAGCAGTTTACCCGGGACAGTGACTCATTTC. Translation gives CASSLPGTVTHF.

This clone has only one observation. The CDR3 region has the DNA TGTGCCAACAGGCCAGGGGGGTACAACTATGGCTACACCTTC. The encoded protein is CANRPGGYNYGYTF. The V and J genes are TRBV6-5 and TRBJ1-2; 7 bases are a match to TRBD1. Germline-derived CDR1 and CDR2 are MNHEY and SVGAGI. The CDR3 has 14 residues. Trimming at V came to 10 bases and at J to 2 bases, leaving 10 bases not matched to a gene.

The chain links TRBV5-1 to TRBJ2-7; TRBD1 matches at 7 bases. After removal of 5 bases from V and 2 bases from J, the junction contained 7 bases not matched to a gene. The CDR3 has 14 amino acids. The germline V gene has CDR1 SGHRS and CDR2 YFSETQ. CDR3 residues: CASSQGQLPYEQYF. Written as DNA, the CDR3 is TGCGCCAGCAGTCAGGGACAGCTCCCCTACGAGCAGTACTTC. The whole variable domain, filled in from reference TRBV5-1 and TRBJ2-7, reads KAGVTQTPRYLIKTRGQQVTLSCSPISGHRSVSWYQQTPGQGLQFLFEYFSETQRNKGNFPGRFSGRQFSNSRSEMNVSTLELGDSALYLCASSQGQLPYEQYFGPGTRLTVT.

The V gene is TRBV30, the J gene TRBJ2-1; no firm D call. V dropped 3 bases and J dropped 0 bases, with 9 bases sitting between them. Germline V lookup: CDR1 GTSNPN, CDR2 SVGIG (reference sequence). The CDR3 spans 14 residues. The CDR3 sequence is CAWRKPSSYNEQFF. CDR3 sequence (DNA): TGTGCCTGGAGGAAGCCGAGCTCCTACAATGAGCAGTTCTTC.